Listed here are 12 T cell receptor beta chains from one sample, sequenced in a study of cytomegalovirus exposure and HLA in healthy donors (dated by TCRdb to about 2017). The method was the immunoSEQ multiplex PCR assay. The multiplex PCR relied on a mix of 60 forward primers for TCR Vbeta segments and 13 reverse primers for TCR Jbeta segments. Entries here come from immuneACCESS through TCRdb and include only in-frame sequences with V and J called. Some clones fail to appear in such tables; in the studies checked, an unresolved V gene covers under half of the shortfall, and the cause of the remainder is unknown. The table for this sample lists some 180,000 clones; over 70% of them were counted only once. The biggest ten clones account for roughly 2.8% of the sample. The sequencing input was PBMCs. The receptors stem from a male donor in good health and CMV-seronegative.

This clone was seen only once. The chain recombines TRBV6-6 with TRBJ1-5; TRBD1 matches at 7 bases. V lost 6 bases, J lost 5 bases, and 4 bases stayed unmatched. The CDR3 sequence is 13 residues long. Germline CDR1 MNHNY, CDR2 SVGAGI (reference sequence). CDR3 DNA sequence: TGTGCCAGCAGAGACAGGGTCGATCAGCCCCAGCATTTT. This gives the protein CASRDRVDQPQHF.

The genes are TRBV5-1 and TRBJ1-3; TRBD1 is a possible D gene (6 bases). The V gene lost 3 bases and the J gene lost 4 bases, with 14 bases spanning the gap. The germline V gene encodes CDR1 SGHRS and CDR2 YFSETQ. The CDR3 covers 15 residues. The CDR3, as DNA: TGCGCCAGCAGCTCTGGGGGGGCGACGGGAAACACCATATATTTT. Protein sequence: CASSSGGATGNTIYF.

This clone was recorded a few times. This chain connects TRBV10-3 to TRBJ1-6, with D unresolved. Trimming took 1 base from V and 7 from J, leaving 14 bases between them. The CDR3 is 16 residues long. Germline V lookup: CDR1 ENHRY, CDR2 SYGVKD. This CDR3 reads CAISEFLAAANSPLHF. The CDR3 DNA is TGTGCCATCAGTGAGTTTCTCGCGGCGGCGAATTCACCCCTCCACTTT.

This chain joins TRBV2 and TRBJ1-2; possibly TRBD1 for D (6 bases). V was cut by 6 bases and J by 3 bases, with 11 bases left in between. From germline, CDR1 is SNHLY and CDR2 FYNNEI. This CDR3 has 13 residues. The CDR3 DNA reads as TGTGCCAGCAGACAGGGTATTGACTATGGCTACACCTTC. It yields the protein CASRQGIDYGYTF.

V usage is TRBV6-5 and J usage is TRBJ2-3; TRBD2 is a possible D gene (5 bases). Deletions cut 2 bases from V and 2 bases from J, with 8 bases between. The CDR3 runs to 14 residues. Germline CDR1 reads MNHEY; CDR2 reads SVGAGI. The CDR3 spells CASSYTEATDTQYF. CDR3 DNA sequence: TGTGCCAGCAGTTACACGGAGGCCACAGATACGCAGTATTTT.

The rearrangement joins TRBV7-9 to TRBJ2-7; D is perhaps TRBD1 (6 bases). Trimming took 5 bases from V and 7 from J, leaving 12 bases between them. There are 12 residues in the CDR3. From germline, CDR1 is SEHNR and CDR2 FQNEAQ (reference sequence). As DNA, the CDR3 is TGTGCCAGCAGCCCCCAGGGGAGAGAGCAGTACTTC. Translated, it gives CASSPQGREQYF.

The J gene is TRBJ2-3, the V gene TRBV5-4; possible D gene TRBD2, 6 bases. The V end lost 5 bases, the J end lost 0 bases, and 13 bases lay between the germline ends. This CDR3 is 15 amino acids long. Germline CDR1 and CDR2: SGHNT and YYREEE (reference sequence). The CDR3, as DNA: TGTGCCAGCAGGGGTACCGGGACTAGCACAGATACGCAGTATTTT. It codes for CASRGTGTSTDTQYF.

The chain is built from TRBV6-1 and TRBJ2-5; D not certain. There are 13 residues in the CDR3. Looked up from germline, CDR1 is MNHNS and CDR2 is SASEGT. The V and J ends lost 2 bases and 4 bases respectively, with 8 bases between them. The CDR3 nucleotides are TGTGCCAGCAGTGAAATGACATCAGAGACCCAGTACTTC. Encoded protein: CASSEMTSETQYF.

This clone was observed a few times. The chain has TRBV4-1 and TRBJ1-2; the D gene is possibly TRBD1 (6 bases). Germline CDR1 and CDR2: MGHRA and YSYEKL. V was clipped by 4 bases and J by 3 bases, with 9 bases between them. This CDR3 is built from 13 residues. CDR3: CASSLGQDYGYTF. CDR3 nucleotides: TGCGCCAGCAGCCTGGGACAAGACTATGGCTACACCTTC.

V gene TRBV30 combines with J gene TRBJ1-2, with D uncertain. The CDR3 has 12 amino acids. Germline CDR1 is GTSNPN and CDR2 is SVGIG (reference sequence). The V end was cut by 2 bases, the J end by 2 bases, with 6 bases between. The CDR3 DNA follows: TGTGCCTGGAGTCCTATAAACTATGGCTACACCTTC. Its protein product is CAWSPINYGYTF.

The chain employs TRBV6-4 and TRBJ2-1; D ambiguous. Germline V lookup: CDR1 MRHNA, CDR2 SNTAGT. This CDR3 has 13 amino acids. V lost 3 bases and J lost 0, with 3 bases in between. The DNA of the CDR3 is TGTGCCAGCAGTGAGAGCTCCTACAATGAGCAGTTCTTC. Translation gives CASSESSYNEQFF.

This clone was observed at least ten times. The rearrangement uses TRBV27 and TRBJ1-5, with 7 bases identical to TRBD1. Germline V gene sequence: CDR1 MNHEY, CDR2 SMNVEV (reference sequence). After removal of 4 bases from V and 2 bases from J, the junction contained 2 bases not matched to a gene. This CDR3 contains 14 residues. The CDR3 is CASSSGQGNQPQHF. The DNA of the CDR3 is TGTGCCAGCAGTTCCGGACAGGGCAATCAGCCCCAGCATTTT.